Shown below are 27 T cell receptor beta chains from a single sample sequenced in a study of blood T cell repertoires in COVID-19. The protocol was immunoSEQ multiplex PCR, while the TCRdb copy is restricted to in-frame clones and leaves out a portion. The table lists 40,000 to 55,000 clones, more than 75% of them singletons, with 5.8% in the top ten. Sequencing used PBMCs or T cells enriched from blood (not recorded which). Receptors were obtained from a woman aged 45 to 65 with acute COVID-19.

The genes are TRBV2 and TRBJ2-2; D gene unclear. Trimming shortened V by 6 bases and J by 2 bases, and 7 bases separated the two germline ends. The germline CDR1 and CDR2 sequences are SNHLY and FYNNEI. The CDR3 totals 13 residues. This CDR3 is CASRLRNTGELFF. The CDR3 DNA reads as TGTGCCAGCAGACTCCGCAACACCGGGGAGCTGTTTTTT.

This chain connects TRBV5-1 to TRBJ2-5; D is undetermined. Germline CDR1 reads SGHRS; CDR2 reads YFSETQ. V was clipped by 1 base and J by 3 bases, with 7 bases between them. This CDR3 contains 13 residues. The CDR3 nucleotides are TGCGCCAGCAGCTTGCGAGCGAAAGAGACCCAGTACTTC. Residues: CASSLRAKETQYF.

The chain combines TRBV28 with TRBJ2-1; TRBD2 matches 7 bases. Looked up from germline, CDR1 is MDHEN and CDR2 is SYDVKM. The junction had 4 bases not matched to a gene; V was cut back by 5 bases and J by 0 bases. This CDR3 comprises 15 residues. CDR3 coding DNA: TGTGCCAGCAGTCTTAGCGGGCGCTCCTACAATGAGCAGTTCTTC. Its protein is CASSLSGRSYNEQFF.

This chain connects TRBV9 to TRBJ2-3, with 8 bases aligning to TRBD1. This CDR3 comprises 12 residues. The junction had 6 bases not matched to a gene; V was cut back by 4 bases and J by 11 bases. CDR1 and CDR2 (germline): SGDLS, YYNGEE. The CDR3 loop is CASSPPDRVQYF. The CDR3 DNA reads as TGTGCCAGCAGCCCCCCGGACAGGGTGCAGTATTTT. The variable domain in full, with the rest retrieved from reference TRBV9 and TRBJ2-3, is DSGVTQTPKHLITATGQRVTLRCSPRSGDLSVYWYQQSLDQGLQFLIQYYNGEERAKGNILERFSAQQFPDLHSELNLSSLELGDSALYFCASSPPDRVQYFGPGTRLTVL.

The sample holds one count of this clone. This rearrangement joins TRBV3-1 (or the pseudogene TRBV3-2) to TRBJ2-5, with 9 nucleotides matching TRBD2. Germline-derived CDR1 and CDR2 are LGHDT and YNNKEL (reference sequence). This CDR3 contains 16 residues. Trimming at V came to 2 bases and at J to 0 bases, leaving 4 bases not matched to a gene. The CDR3: CASSQIQRGDQETQYF. For the CDR3, the DNA is TGTGCCAGCAGCCAAATTCAGCGGGGGGACCAAGAGACCCAGTACTTC.

This chain joins TRBV5-8 and TRBJ1-3, with 9 bases fitting TRBD1. V lost 5 bases to trimming and J lost 6 bases; unmatched junction nucleotides: 12. Germline V gene sequence: CDR1 SGHTS, CDR2 YDEGEE. This CDR3 spans 16 amino acids. CDR3 nucleotides: TGTGCCAGCAGACCCCTCCGGGACAGGGCGACAAACACCATATATTTT. Translation gives CASRPLRDRATNTIYF. Using reference TRBV5-8 and TRBJ1-3 for the parts outside the CDR3, the full variable domain is EAGVTQSPTHLIKTRGQQATLRCSPISGHTSVYWYQQALGLGLQFLLWYDEGEERNRGNFPPRFSGRQFPNYSSELNVNALELEDSALYLCASRPLRDRATNTIYFGEGSWLTVV.

The chain is built from TRBV6-5 and TRBJ2-7, with 11 nucleotides matching TRBD1. The V segment lost 2 bases and the J segment 6 bases; nucleotides outside the gene matches: 0. Germline values: CDR1 MNHEY, CDR2 SVGAGI. This CDR3 has 13 amino acids. Here the CDR3 reads CASSYGTGGEQYF. The CDR3 DNA reads as TGTGCCAGCAGTTACGGGACAGGGGGCGAGCAGTACTTC.

The V and J genes are TRBV10-3 and TRBJ1-1; a possible D gene is TRBD1 (6 bases). The length of the CDR3 is 14 residues. The ends were cut back, 5 bases at V and 0 bases at J, with 10 bases in the middle. The germline CDR1 and CDR2 sequences are ENHRY and SYGVKD. CDR3 in DNA: TGTGCCATCAGTTCGCAGGGGATGAACACTGAAGCTTTCTTT. Protein sequence: CAISSQGMNTEAFF.

This sequence joins TRBV19 and TRBJ1-2; D is unclear. Trimming cost V 0 bases and J 8 bases, with 7 bases left between them. The germline gives CDR1 LNHDA, CDR2 SQIVND (reference sequence). The CDR3 has 12 residues. The CDR3 region is CASSIERRGYTF. CDR3 nucleotide sequence: TGTGCCAGTAGTATAGAGAGGAGGGGCTACACCTTC. The full variable domain, completed using reference TRBV19 and TRBJ1-2, is DGGITQSPKYLFRKEGQNVTLSCEQNLNHDAMYWYRQDPGQGLRLIYYSQIVNDFQKGDIAEGYSVSREKKESFPLTVTSAQKNPTAFYLCASSIERRGYTFGSGTRLTVV.

The chain joins TRBV4-2 to TRBJ2-3; 9 nucleotides match TRBD2. This CDR3 region has 16 residues. CDR1 and CDR2 from the germline V gene are LGHNA and YNFKEQ. V lost 3 bases to trimming and J lost 5 bases; unmatched junction nucleotides: 9. The CDR3 sequence: CASSQLAGGLRDTQYF. The CDR3 coding sequence is TGTGCCAGCAGCCAGCTCGCGGGGGGGCTCAGAGATACGCAGTATTTT.

The V call is TRBV19, the J call TRBJ1-2; 8 bases are a match to TRBD1. Germline-derived CDR1 and CDR2 are LNHDA and SQIVND (reference sequence). There are 17 residues in the CDR3. The J segment lost 0 bases and the V segment lost 4 bases, leaving 10 bases of the junction unmatched. DNA of the CDR3: TGTGCCAGTAGTAAAGGGCAGGGGGCTGGGACTAACTATGGCTACACCTTC. Residues: CASSKGQGAGTNYGYTF.

The chain combines TRBV18 with TRBJ2-5; D possibly corresponds to TRBD2 (5 bases). The CDR3 is made up of 15 amino acids. Germline V gene data show CDR1 as KGHSH and CDR2 as LQKENI. Between the trimmed V and J ends, which lost 4 bases and 4 bases, there was a span of 16 bases. The CDR3 DNA follows: TGTGCCAGCTCACTTAAATTGCTAGGAGGAGAGACCCAGTACTTC. It translates to CASSLKLLGGETQYF.

The chain links TRBV6-2 or TRBV6-3 to TRBJ1-6, with 7 bases lining up with TRBD1. The J segment lost 4 bases and the V segment lost 5 bases, leaving 5 bases of the junction unmatched. The CDR3 runs 15 residues. In germline, CDR1 is MNHEY, CDR2 SVGEGT. This CDR3 is CASSTGQRYNSPLHF. CDR3 DNA: TGTGCCAGCAGTACGGGACAGAGGTATAATTCACCCCTCCACTTT.

V is TRBV24-1 and J is TRBJ2-5; D possibly corresponds to TRBD2 (6 bases). CDR3 length: 15 residues. The germline CDR1 and CDR2 sequences are KGHDR and SFDVKD. V was clipped by 3 bases and J by 2 bases, with 12 bases between them. As DNA, the CDR3 is TGTGCCACCAGTGATAGGGCGGGGCCACAAGAGACCCAGTACTTC. Translated: CATSDRAGPQETQYF.

J is TRBJ2-1 and V is TRBV28; 9 bases are shared with TRBD2. Germline CDR1 MDHEN, CDR2 SYDVKM. J was trimmed by 7 bases and V by 0 bases; bases with no gene match: 4. The CDR3 length is 15 residues. This chain's CDR3 is CASSLWGTSKNEQFF. CDR3 DNA: TGTGCCAGCAGTTTATGGGGGACTAGCAAGAATGAGCAGTTCTTC.

The chain couples TRBV28 to TRBJ1-3; D gene ambiguous. The germline V gene has CDR1 MDHEN and CDR2 SYDVKM. The CDR3 consists of 15 residues. The V end lost 8 bases, the J end lost 0 bases, and 14 bases lay between the germline ends. CDR3 coding DNA: TGTGCCAGCGGAATACGGGGTTACTCTGGAAACACCATATATTTT. It specifies CASGIRGYSGNTIYF.

The table lists this clone with a count of one. This chain joins TRBV24-1 and TRBJ2-2, with TRBD1 as a possible D gene (5 bases). The V and J ends lost 4 bases and 4 bases respectively, with 12 bases between them. CDR3 length: 15 residues. Germline CDR1 and CDR2: KGHDR and SFDVKD. The CDR3 is CATSDLQGSTGELFF. CDR3 bases: TGTGCCACCAGTGACTTGCAGGGCAGCACCGGGGAGCTGTTTTTT.

This clone was counted a single time. The chain links TRBV9 to TRBJ1-1, with D maybe TRBD1 (6 bases). This CDR3 region has 15 residues. With 4 bases removed from V and 3 bases from J, the gap between germline ends came to 16 bases. Germline loops: CDR1 SGDLS, CDR2 YYNGEE. CDR3: CASSPRGETHTEAFF. CDR3 nucleotide sequence: TGTGCCAGCAGCCCCAGGGGAGAGACGCACACTGAAGCTTTCTTT.

J is TRBJ2-2 and V is TRBV7-9, with a possible D match to TRBD2 (6 bases). The CDR3 has 15 amino acids. CDR1 is SEHNR, CDR2 FQNEAQ, per germline (reference sequence). Between the trimmed V and J ends, which lost 4 bases and 6 bases, there was a span of 15 bases. The CDR3 sequence: CASSWRDGNPGELFF. In DNA form, the CDR3 reads TGTGCCAGCAGCTGGAGGGACGGTAACCCCGGGGAGCTGTTTTTT.

The chain has TRBV30 and TRBJ1-1; D might be TRBD1 (5 bases). V was shortened by 4 bases and J by 11 bases, with 14 bases between the two germline ends. CDR3 length: 11 residues. The germline CDR1 and CDR2 sequences are GTSNPN and SVGIG (reference sequence). In nucleotides, the CDR3 is TGTGCCTGGAAGGGAAGGAGACAGGCTTTCTTT. Protein: CAWKGRRQAFF.

In nucleotides, the CDR3 is TGTGCCTGGCTAGCGGGGGGCTTCGGTTCCTACGAGCAGTACTTC. Its translation: CAWLAGGFGSYEQYF. The V gene is TRBV30, the J gene TRBJ2-7; TRBD2 aligns across 11 bases. The CDR3 has 15 residues. The J segment lost 1 base and the V segment lost 5 bases, leaving 7 bases of the junction unmatched. Germline-derived CDR1 and CDR2 are GTSNPN and SVGIG (reference sequence).

The genes are TRBV23-1 and TRBJ1-1; D may be TRBD1 (5 bases). TRBV23-1 is identified as an open reading frame with a role that is uncertain. V lost 2 bases to trimming and J lost 0 bases, with 10 bases between them. This CDR3 contains 15 residues. This CDR3 is CASSQRGRLNTEAFF. The CDR3 DNA reads as TGCGCCAGCAGTCAAAGGGGCAGACTGAACACTGAAGCTTTCTTT.

This clone was counted a single time. V gene TRBV7-8 combines with J gene TRBJ2-7; the match to TRBD2 covers 7 bases. The trim removed 5 bases at V and 5 bases at J, leaving 9 bases unmatched. Germline CDR1 and CDR2: SGHVS and FQNEAQ. CDR3 size: 14 residues. CDR3 residues: CASSVSGTKNEQYF. The DNA of the CDR3 is TGTGCCAGCAGCGTCTCCGGGACTAAGAACGAGCAGTACTTC. Supplemented by reference TRBV7-8 and TRBJ2-7, the full variable domain reads GAGVSQSPRYKVAKRGQDVALRCDPISGHVSLFWYQQALGQGPEFLTYFQNEAQLDKSGLPSDRFFAERPEGSVSTLKIQRTQQEDSAVYLCASSVSGTKNEQYFGPGTRLTVT.

The V and J genes are TRBV5-5 and TRBJ1-4, with TRBD1 identical over 7 bases. V shed 2 bases and J 3 bases; nucleotides not matched to a gene: 7. The CDR3 is made up of 16 amino acids. The germline V gene has CDR1 SGHKS and CDR2 YYEKEE (reference sequence). In DNA form, the CDR3 reads TGTGCCAGCAGCTTTGGGGCGACAGGGCCTAATGAAAAACTGTTTTTT. As protein: CASSFGATGPNEKLFF. The full variable domain, its missing parts supplied by reference TRBV5-5 and TRBJ1-4, is DAGVTQSPTHLIKTRGQQVTLRCSPISGHKSVSWYQQVLGQGPQFIFQYYEKEERGRGNFPDRFSARQFPNYSSELNVNALLLGDSALYLCASSFGATGPNEKLFFGSGTQLSVL.

The chain joins TRBV24-1 to TRBJ2-3; 7 bases are a match to TRBD1. Germline V CDR1 and CDR2: KGHDR, SFDVKD. V trimming: 10 bases; J trimming: 2 bases; junction bases outside the gene matches: 14. This CDR3 spans 16 amino acids. The CDR3 DNA follows: TGTGCCACGACCCCGGGACAGTTATACTTCACAGATACGCAGTATTTT. Its protein product is CATTPGQLYFTDTQYF.

This chain links TRBV3-1 (or the pseudogene TRBV3-2) with TRBJ2-3; the D is unclear. V shed 1 base and J shed 8 bases, with 7 bases lying between them. CDR3 length: 12 amino acids. Germline values: CDR1 LGHDT, CDR2 YNNKEL (reference sequence). CDR3 bases: TGTGCCAGCAGCCAAGGTGCGAGTACGCAGTATTTT. Amino acids: CASSQGASTQYF.

The V gene is TRBV7-2, the J gene TRBJ2-1, with D maybe TRBD1 (6 bases). Trimming stripped 2 bases from V and 4 bases from J, with 12 bases between. Germline loops: CDR1 SGHTA, CDR2 FQGNSA. CDR3 size: 15 residues. Here the CDR3 reads CASSLRYRDYNEQFF. Here the CDR3 DNA reads TGTGCCAGCAGCTTAAGGTACAGGGATTACAATGAGCAGTTCTTC.